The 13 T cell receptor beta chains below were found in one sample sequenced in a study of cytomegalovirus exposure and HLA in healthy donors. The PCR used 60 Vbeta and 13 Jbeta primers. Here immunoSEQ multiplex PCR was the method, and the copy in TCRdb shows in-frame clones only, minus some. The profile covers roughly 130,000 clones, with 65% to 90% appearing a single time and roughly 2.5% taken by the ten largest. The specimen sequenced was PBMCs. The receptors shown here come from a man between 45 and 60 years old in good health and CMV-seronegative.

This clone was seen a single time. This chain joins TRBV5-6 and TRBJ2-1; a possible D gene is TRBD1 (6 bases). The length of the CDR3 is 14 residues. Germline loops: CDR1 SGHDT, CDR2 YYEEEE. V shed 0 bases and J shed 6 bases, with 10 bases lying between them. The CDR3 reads CASSLGQGTNEQFF. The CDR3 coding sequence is TGTGCCAGCAGCTTGGGGCAGGGGACCAATGAGCAGTTCTTC.

CDR3 loop: CASTLAGGLHGETQYF. In DNA form, the CDR3 reads TGTGCCAGTACACTAGCGGGGGGCCTACACGGAGAGACCCAGTACTTC. J is TRBJ2-5 and V is TRBV19, with TRBD2 matching over 12 bases. There are 16 residues in the CDR3. Germline V gene lookup returns CDR1 LNHDA and CDR2 SQIVND (reference sequence). Losses at the gene ends were 7 bases for V and 4 bases for J; bases not matched to a gene: 10.

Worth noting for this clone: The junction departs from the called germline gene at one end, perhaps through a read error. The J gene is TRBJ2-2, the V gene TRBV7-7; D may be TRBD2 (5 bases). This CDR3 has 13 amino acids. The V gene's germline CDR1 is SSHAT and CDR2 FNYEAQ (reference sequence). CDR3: CASSFEGVGELFF. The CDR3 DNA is TGTGCTAGCAGCTTCGAGGGAGTCGGGGAGCTGTTTTTT.

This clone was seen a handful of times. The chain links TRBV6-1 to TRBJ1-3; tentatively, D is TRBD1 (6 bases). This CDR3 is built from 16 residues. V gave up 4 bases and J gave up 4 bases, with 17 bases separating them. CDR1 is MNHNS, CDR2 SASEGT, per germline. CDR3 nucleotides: TGTGCCAGCAGTGTGCACAGGGTTAATTACGGAAACACCATATATTTT. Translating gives CASSVHRVNYGNTIYF.

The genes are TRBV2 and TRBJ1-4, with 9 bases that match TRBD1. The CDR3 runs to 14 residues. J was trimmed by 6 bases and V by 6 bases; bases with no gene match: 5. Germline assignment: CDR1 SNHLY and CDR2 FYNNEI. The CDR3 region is CASRRTGVDEKLFF. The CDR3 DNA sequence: TGTGCCAGCAGGAGGACAGGGGTTGATGAAAAACTGTTTTTT.

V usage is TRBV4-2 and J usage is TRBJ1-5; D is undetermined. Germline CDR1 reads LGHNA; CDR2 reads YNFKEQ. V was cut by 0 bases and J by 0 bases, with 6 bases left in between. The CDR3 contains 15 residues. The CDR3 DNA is TGTGCCAGCAGCCAAGACGGTTATAGCAATCAGCCCCAGCATTTT. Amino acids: CASSQDGYSNQPQHF.

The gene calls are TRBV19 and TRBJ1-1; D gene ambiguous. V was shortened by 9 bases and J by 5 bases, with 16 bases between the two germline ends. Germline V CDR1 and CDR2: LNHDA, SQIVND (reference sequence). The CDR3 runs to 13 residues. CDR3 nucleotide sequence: TGTGCCAGCCTGGATGACACAAGGACTGAAGCTTTCTTT. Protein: CASLDDTRTEAFF.

In nucleotides, the CDR3 is TGTGCCAGTAGTATGAGGAACTCTCCAATTAGCACAGATACGCAGTATTTT. Its translation is CASSMRNSPISTDTQYF. The J gene is TRBJ2-3, the V gene TRBV19, with no clear D. The CDR3 length is 17 residues. Trimming removed 3 bases from V and 0 bases from J, with 16 bases in between. In germline, CDR1 is LNHDA, CDR2 SQIVND (reference sequence). The entire variable domain, with the rest obtained from reference TRBV19 and TRBJ2-3, is as follows: DGGITQSPKYLFRKEGQNVTLSCEQNLNHDAMYWYRQDPGQGLRLIYYSQIVNDFQKGDIAEGYSVSREKKESFPLTVTSAQKNPTAFYLCASSMRNSPISTDTQYFGPGTRLTVL.

This CDR3 reads CASRPGQEFSNEQFF. DNA for the CDR3: TGCGCCAGCAGACCGGGACAGGAATTTTCCAATGAGCAGTTCTTC. V is TRBV5-1 and J is TRBJ2-1; 8 bases are a match to TRBD1. CDR1 and CDR2 (germline): SGHRS, YFSETQ. The CDR3 consists of 15 residues. V dropped 5 bases and J dropped 6; count of bases not matched to a gene: 10.

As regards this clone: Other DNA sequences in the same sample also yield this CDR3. The CDR3 DNA is TGTGCCAGCAGCTTAACAGGGGCTGACACTGAAGCTTTCTTT. It specifies CASSLTGADTEAFF. V gene TRBV7-3 combines with J gene TRBJ1-1; D might be TRBD1 (5 bases). The CDR3 consists of 14 residues. V gave up 0 bases and J gave up 3 bases, with 8 bases separating them. Per germline, CDR1 SGHTA and CDR2 FQGTGA. Drawing the rest from reference TRBV7-3 and TRBJ1-1, the complete variable domain is GAGVSQTPSNKVTEKGKYVELRCDPISGHTALYWYRQSLGQGPEFLIYFQGTGAADDSGLPNDRFFAVRPEGSVSTLKIQRTERGDSAVYLCASSLTGADTEAFFGQGTRLTVV.

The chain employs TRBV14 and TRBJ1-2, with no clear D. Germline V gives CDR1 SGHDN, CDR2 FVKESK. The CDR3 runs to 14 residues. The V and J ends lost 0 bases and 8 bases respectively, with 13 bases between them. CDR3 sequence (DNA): TGTGCCAGCAGCCAAGATGCGGCAGTGGAAGGCTACACCTTC. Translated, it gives CASSQDAAVEGYTF. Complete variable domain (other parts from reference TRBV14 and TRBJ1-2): EAGVTQFPSHSVIEKGQTVTLRCDPISGHDNLYWYRRVMGKEIKFLLHFVKESKQDESGMPNNRFLAERTGGTYSTLKVQPAELEDSGVYFCASSQDAAVEGYTFGSGTRLTVV.

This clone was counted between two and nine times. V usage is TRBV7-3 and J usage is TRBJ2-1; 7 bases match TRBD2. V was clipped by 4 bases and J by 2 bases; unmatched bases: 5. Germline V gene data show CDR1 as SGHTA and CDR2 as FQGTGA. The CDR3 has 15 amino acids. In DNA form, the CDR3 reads TGTGCCAGCAGCTCCATGGCGGGGGCCTACAATGAGCAGTTCTTC. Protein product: CASSSMAGAYNEQFF.

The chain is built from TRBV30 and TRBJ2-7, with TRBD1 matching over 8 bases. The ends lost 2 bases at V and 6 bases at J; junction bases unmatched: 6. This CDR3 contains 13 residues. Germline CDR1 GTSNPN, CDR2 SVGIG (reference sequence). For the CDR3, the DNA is TGTGCCTGGAGTCTGACAGGGGCCAGCGAGCAGTACTTC. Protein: CAWSLTGASEQYF.